The clone carrying this TCR beta chain was counted at least ten times. PBMCs were obtained from 7.5 to 10 ml fresh peripheral blood. Germline lookup yields CDR1 LNHDA and CDR2 SQIVND (reference sequence). V was shortened by 5 bases and J by 0 bases, with 8 bases between the two germline ends. The CDR3 is 15 residues long. These data come from a study of T cells in Graves' hyperthyroidism and ophthalmopathy. Background on the study: Peripheral blood draws took place at initial diagnosis, ahead of any treatment.

The CDR3 regions of TCR beta were amplified from RNA transcripts. The TCR CDR3 was amplified in a first-round RT-PCR using the HTBI primer set. TCRdb reprocessed the multiplex PCR reads with MiXCR, giving one entry per CDR3 protein. The sample has 700,000 to 850,000 distinct CDR3 sequences, roughly 32% seen once; the top ten hold approximately 31%. Sequencing used blood. V is TRBV19 and J is TRBJ2-6; D is ambiguous. The sequence was obtained from a middle-aged woman with Graves' hyperthyroidism. The CDR3 sequence: CASSFYLSGANVLTF. The DNA of the CDR3 is TGTGCCAGTAGTTTCTACCTCTCTGGGGCCAACGTCCTGACTTTC.